This passage covers 8 T cell receptor beta chains from one sample sequenced in a study of T cell clones after liver transplantation. Data came from immunoSEQ multiplex PCR; TCRdb stores just in-frame clones and leaves some out. Found here are about 15,000 clones, around 90% of them singletons; the top ten hold 40% to 55%. Sequenced here: CD8+ T cells from blood, sampled before liver transplant. Receptors were obtained from a human donor who received a liver transplant.

The chain is built from TRBV7-9 and TRBJ2-2, with D unresolved. V lost 5 bases and J 2 bases, leaving 9 bases between the germline ends. The CDR3 has 14 amino acids. Germline CDR1 SEHNR, CDR2 FQNEAQ (reference sequence). The CDR3 DNA is TGTGCCAGCAGCCTAAACACAAACACCGGGGAGCTGTTTTTT. Its translation is CASSLNTNTGELFF.

The CDR3 sequence is CASSQGLLAGGHEQFF. CDR3 nucleotide sequence: TGTGCCAGCAGCCAAGGTCTGCTAGCGGGAGGGCACGAGCAGTTCTTC. V gene TRBV14 combines with J gene TRBJ2-1; TRBD2 matches at 12 bases. Germline V gene lookup returns CDR1 SGHDN and CDR2 FVKESK. Trimming at V came to 1 base and at J to 10 bases, leaving 8 bases not matched to a gene. The CDR3 has 16 residues. The full variable domain, completed using reference TRBV14 and TRBJ2-1, is EAGVTQFPSHSVIEKGQTVTLRCDPISGHDNLYWYRRVMGKEIKFLLHFVKESKQDESGMPNNRFLAERTGGTYSTLKVQPAELEDSGVYFCASSQGLLAGGHEQFFGPGTRLTVL.

This chain uses TRBV11-2 with TRBJ1-1; D remains ambiguous. V lost 1 base and J 1 base, leaving 4 bases between the germline ends. Per germline, CDR1 SGHAT and CDR2 FQNNGV. The CDR3 loop spans 13 amino acids. CDR3 sequence: CASSLVGNTEAFF. The CDR3 nucleotides read TGTGCCAGCAGCTTAGTAGGGAACACTGAAGCTTTCTTT.

CDR3 residues: CASSWGTPGPYEQYF. For the CDR3, the DNA is TGTGCCAGCAGCTGGGGGACGCCCGGTCCCTACGAGCAGTACTTC. This chain links TRBV5-6 with TRBJ2-7; either TRBD1 or TRBD2 may fit D (5 bases each). The germline gives CDR1 SGHDT, CDR2 YYEEEE. This CDR3 comprises 15 residues. Trimming shortened V by 3 bases and J by 2 bases, and 15 bases separated the two germline ends.

CDR3 in amino acids: CSVVAGTGTDTQYF. The CDR3 DNA sequence: TGCAGCGTGGTAGCGGGAACCGGCACAGATACGCAGTATTTT. This rearrangement joins TRBV29-1 to TRBJ2-3; 8 bases agree with TRBD2. The germline V gene encodes CDR1 SQVTM and CDR2 ANQGSEA. This CDR3 region has 14 residues. V lost 6 bases to trimming and J lost 1 base; unmatched junction nucleotides: 6.

The sample holds one count of this clone. The CDR3 DNA reads TGTGCCAGTTCGCCCTGGACGGGAGATAGCGGGAGCGGGTCCTACGAGCAGTACTTC. It specifies CASSPWTGDSGSGSYEQYF. The V gene is TRBV19, the J gene TRBJ2-7, with TRBD2 identical over 9 bases. Germline V gene lookup returns CDR1 LNHDA and CDR2 SQIVND (reference sequence). The V and J ends lost 8 bases and 1 base, in that order; junction bases with no gene match: 21. The CDR3 has 19 residues.

The chain joins TRBV6-6 to TRBJ2-7, with D perhaps matching TRBD1 (6 bases). Looked up from germline, CDR1 is MNHNY and CDR2 is SVGAGI (reference sequence). Trimming stripped 6 bases from V and 1 base from J, with 16 bases between. The CDR3 loop spans 15 amino acids. CDR3 DNA: TGTGCCAGCAGCAACCAGGGGATAGAGTCCTACGAGCAGTACTTC. This encodes CASSNQGIESYEQYF.

The rearrangement uses TRBV21-1 and TRBJ2-7. TRBV21-1 is reported as a pseudogene. There are 13 residues in the CDR3. CDR3: CASSSARVGEQYF. In DNA, the CDR3 is TGTGCCAGCAGCAGCGCAAGGGTCGGGGAGCAGTACTTC.